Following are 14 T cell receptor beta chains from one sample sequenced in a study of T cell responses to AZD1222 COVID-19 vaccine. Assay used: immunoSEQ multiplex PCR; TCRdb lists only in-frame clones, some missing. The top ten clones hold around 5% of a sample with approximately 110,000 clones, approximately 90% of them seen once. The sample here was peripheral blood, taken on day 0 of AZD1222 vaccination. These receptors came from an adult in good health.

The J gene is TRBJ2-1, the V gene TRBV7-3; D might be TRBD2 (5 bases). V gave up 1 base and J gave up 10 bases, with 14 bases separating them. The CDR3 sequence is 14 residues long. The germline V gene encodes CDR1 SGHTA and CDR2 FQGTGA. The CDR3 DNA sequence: TGTGCCAGCAGCTTAAAGTTACTAGTGGGCGAGCAGTTCTTC. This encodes CASSLKLLVGEQFF.

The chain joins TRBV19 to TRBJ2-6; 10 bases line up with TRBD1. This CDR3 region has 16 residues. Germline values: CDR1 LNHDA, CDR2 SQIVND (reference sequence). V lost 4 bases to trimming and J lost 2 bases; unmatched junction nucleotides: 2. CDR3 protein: CASSKGTGAGANVLTF. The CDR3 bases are TGTGCCAGTAGTAAGGGGACAGGGGCTGGGGCCAACGTCCTGACTTTC.

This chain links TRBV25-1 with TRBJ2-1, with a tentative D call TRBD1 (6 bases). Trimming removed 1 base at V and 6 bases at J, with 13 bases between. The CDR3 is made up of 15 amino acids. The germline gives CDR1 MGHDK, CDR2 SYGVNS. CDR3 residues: CASSESDRPGNEQFF. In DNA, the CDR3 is TGTGCCAGCAGTGAATCCGACAGGCCGGGCAATGAGCAGTTCTTC.

The chain's CDR3 is CASNPDRINTEAFF. The CDR3 DNA is TGTGCCAGTAACCCAGACAGGATTAACACTGAAGCTTTCTTT. This chain joins TRBV19 and TRBJ1-1; D perhaps matches TRBD1 (6 bases). The CDR3 spans 14 residues. Between the trimmed V and J ends, which lost 7 bases and 2 bases, there was a span of 14 bases. Germline CDR1 LNHDA, CDR2 SQIVND (reference sequence).

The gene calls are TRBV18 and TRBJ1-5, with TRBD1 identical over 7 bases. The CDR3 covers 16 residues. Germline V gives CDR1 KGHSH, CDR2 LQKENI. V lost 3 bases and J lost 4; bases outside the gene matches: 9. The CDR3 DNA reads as TGTGCCAGCTCACCGTTTGACAGGGTTGGAAATCAGCCCCAGCATTTT. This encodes CASSPFDRVGNQPQHF.

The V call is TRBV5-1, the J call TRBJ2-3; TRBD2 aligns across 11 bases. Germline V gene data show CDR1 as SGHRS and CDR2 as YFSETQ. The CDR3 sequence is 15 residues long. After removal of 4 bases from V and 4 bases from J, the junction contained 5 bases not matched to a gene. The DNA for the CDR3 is TGCGCCAGCAGCCCTAGCGGGGGGATCTCAGATACGCAGTATTTT. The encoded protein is CASSPSGGISDTQYF.

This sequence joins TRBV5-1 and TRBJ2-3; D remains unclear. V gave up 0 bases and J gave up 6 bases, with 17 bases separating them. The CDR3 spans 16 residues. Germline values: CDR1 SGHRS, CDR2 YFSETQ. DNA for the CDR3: TGCGCCAGCAGCTTGGGGTCTTACTGGCCGAGGGATACGCAGTATTTT. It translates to CASSLGSYWPRDTQYF.

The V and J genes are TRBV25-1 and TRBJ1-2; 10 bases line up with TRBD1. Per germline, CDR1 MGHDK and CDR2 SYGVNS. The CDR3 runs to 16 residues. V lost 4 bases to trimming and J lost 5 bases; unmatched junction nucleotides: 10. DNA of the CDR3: TGTGCCAGCAGTGGTGCCGGGACAGGGGTTCTATATGGCTACACCTTC. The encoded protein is CASSGAGTGVLYGYTF.

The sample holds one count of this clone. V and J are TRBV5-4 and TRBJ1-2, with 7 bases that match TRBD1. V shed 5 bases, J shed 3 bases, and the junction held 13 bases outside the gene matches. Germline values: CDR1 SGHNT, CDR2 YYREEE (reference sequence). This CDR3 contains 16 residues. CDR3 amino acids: CASSQKNRGKDYGYTF. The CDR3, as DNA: TGTGCCAGCAGTCAAAAAAACAGGGGCAAAGACTATGGCTACACCTTC.

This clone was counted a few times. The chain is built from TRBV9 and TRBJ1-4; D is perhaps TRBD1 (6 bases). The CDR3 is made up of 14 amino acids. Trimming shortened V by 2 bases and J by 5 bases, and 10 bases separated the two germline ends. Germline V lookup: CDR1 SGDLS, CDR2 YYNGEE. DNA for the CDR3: TGTGCCAGCAGCGTGGGCAGGGGAAATGAAAAACTGTTTTTT. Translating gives CASSVGRGNEKLFF.

DNA for the CDR3: TGTGCCACCAGCCCCGTAGCGGGGGGAAAAAACGAGCAGTACTTC. It is translated as CATSPVAGGKNEQYF. J is TRBJ2-7 and V is TRBV19, with TRBD2 identical over 10 bases. The germline V gene encodes CDR1 LNHDA and CDR2 SQIVND (reference sequence). CDR3 length: 15 amino acids. Trimming removed 10 bases from V and 5 bases from J; junction bases left unmatched: 14.

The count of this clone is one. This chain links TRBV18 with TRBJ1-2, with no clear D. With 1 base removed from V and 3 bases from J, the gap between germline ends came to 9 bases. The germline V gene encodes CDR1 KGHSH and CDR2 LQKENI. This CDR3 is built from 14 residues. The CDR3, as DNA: TGTGCCAGCTCACCACTCCCCGATCACTATGGCTACACCTTC. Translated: CASSPLPDHYGYTF. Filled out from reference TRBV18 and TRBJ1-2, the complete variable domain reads NAGVMQNPRHLVRRRGQEARLRCSPMKGHSHVYWYRQLPEEGLKFMVYLQKENIIDESGMPKERFSAEFPKEGPSILRIQQVVRGDSAAYFCASSPLPDHYGYTFGSGTRLTVV.

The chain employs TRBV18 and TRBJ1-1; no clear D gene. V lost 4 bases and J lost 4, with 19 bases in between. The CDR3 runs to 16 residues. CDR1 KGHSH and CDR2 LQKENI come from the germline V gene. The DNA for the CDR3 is TGTGCCAGCTCACGCAGCGGCGGCAATTTAGGCACTGAAGCTTTCTTT. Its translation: CASSRSGGNLGTEAFF.

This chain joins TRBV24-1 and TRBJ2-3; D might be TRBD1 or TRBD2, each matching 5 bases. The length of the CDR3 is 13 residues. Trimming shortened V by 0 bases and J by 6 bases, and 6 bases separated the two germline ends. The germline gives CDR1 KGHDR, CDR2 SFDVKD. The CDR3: CATSDLEGDTQYF. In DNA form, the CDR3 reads TGTGCCACCAGTGATTTGGAGGGGGATACGCAGTATTTT.